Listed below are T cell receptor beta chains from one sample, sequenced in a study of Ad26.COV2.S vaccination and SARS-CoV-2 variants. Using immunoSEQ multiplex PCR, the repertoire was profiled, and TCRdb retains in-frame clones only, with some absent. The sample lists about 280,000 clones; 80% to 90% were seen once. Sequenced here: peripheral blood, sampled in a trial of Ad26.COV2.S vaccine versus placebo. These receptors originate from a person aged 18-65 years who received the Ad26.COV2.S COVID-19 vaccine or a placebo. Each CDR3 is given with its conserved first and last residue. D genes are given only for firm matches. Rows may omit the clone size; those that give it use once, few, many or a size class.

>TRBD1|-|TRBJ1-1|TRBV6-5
TGTGCCACGACAGGGGTGTACACTGAAGCTTTCTTT
CATTGVYTEAFF
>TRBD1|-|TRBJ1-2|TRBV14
TGTGCCAGCAGCCCCGACAGGGCCTATGGCTACACCTTC
CASSPDRAYGYTF
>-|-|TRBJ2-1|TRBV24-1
TGTGCCACCAGTGATTTCTACGGGCATGAGCAGTTCTTC
CATSDFYGHEQFF
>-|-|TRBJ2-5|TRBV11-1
TGTGCCAGCAGCTTATCGGGGGCATACTACCAAGAGACCCAGTACTTC
CASSLSGAYYQETQYF
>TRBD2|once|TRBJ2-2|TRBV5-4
TGTGCCAGCAGCTCCCGGACTAGCGGGAAGTCCGGGGAGCTGTTTTTT
CASSSRTSGKSGELFF
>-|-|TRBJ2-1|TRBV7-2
TGTGCCAGCAGCCTGGCAGTATCGGGGAGGTACAATGAGCAGTTCTTC
CASSLAVSGRYNEQFF
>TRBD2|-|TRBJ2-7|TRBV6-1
TGTGCCAGCAGTGATGGCGGGAGGCGCTCCTACGAGCAGTACTTC
CASSDGGRRSYEQYF
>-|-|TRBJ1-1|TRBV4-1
TGCGCCAGCAGCCAACCCGGTGGGGGCGCAAGGGGCACTGAAGCTTTCTTT
CASSQPGGGARGTEAFF
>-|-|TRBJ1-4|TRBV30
TGTGCCTGGATCGGGGGCGATGAAAAACTGTTTTTT
CAWIGGDEKLFF
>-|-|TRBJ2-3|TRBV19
TGTGCCAGTAGTATGGTTAGGACGGGCACAGATACGCAGTATTTT
CASSMVRTGTDTQYF
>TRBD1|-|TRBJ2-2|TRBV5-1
TGCGCCAGCAGTTCTAATAACCGGGACAGGGGCTACACCGGGGAGCTGTTTTTT
CASSSNNRDRGYTGELFF
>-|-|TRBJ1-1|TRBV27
TGTGCCAGCAGTTCCCTGGTTCTCACTGAAGCTTTCTTT
CASSSLVLTEAFF
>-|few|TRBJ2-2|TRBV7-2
TGTGCCAGCAGCTCTCGCGGGTTGGGCACCGGGGAGCTGTTTTTT
CASSSRGLGTGELFF
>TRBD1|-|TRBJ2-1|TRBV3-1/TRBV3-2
TGTGCCAGCAGCCCACCCGGGACAGTCTACAATGAGCAGTTCTTC
CASSPPGTVYNEQFF
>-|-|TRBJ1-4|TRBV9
TGTGCCAGCAGCGGAGGGGTCAACAGCTTTAATGAAAAACTGTTTTTT
CASSGGVNSFNEKLFF
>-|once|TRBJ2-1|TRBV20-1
TGCAGTGCTAGTTACGGCGGGGCGCACTCCTACAATGAGCAGTTCTTC
CSASYGGAHSYNEQFF
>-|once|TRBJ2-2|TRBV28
TGTGCCAGCAGTTTAAGGGCCGGGGAGCTGTTTTTT
CASSLRAGELFF
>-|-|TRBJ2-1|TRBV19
TGTGCCAGTAGTATTGGAGAGGGGAATGAGCAGTTCTTC
CASSIGEGNEQFF
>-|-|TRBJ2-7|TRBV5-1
TGCGCCAGCAGCTCGAATACTAGACACGAGCAGTACTTC
CASSSNTRHEQYF
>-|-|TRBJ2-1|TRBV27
TGTGCCAGCAGTTCGACAGGCTACAATGAGCAGTTCTTC
CASSSTGYNEQFF
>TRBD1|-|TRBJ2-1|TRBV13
TGTGCCAGCAGCTTATCCGTTGCAGGGGGCATGGGCAATGAGCAGTTCTTC
CASSLSVAGGMGNEQFF
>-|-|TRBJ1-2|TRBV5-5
TGTGCCAGCAGCTTGGCGGCGGAATCCAGGGCTTCCTATGGCTACACCTTC
CASSLAAESRASYGYTF
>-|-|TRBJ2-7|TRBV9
TGTGCCAGCAGCGAGGGGGGGAGCTCCTACGAGCAGTACTTC
CASSEGGSSYEQYF
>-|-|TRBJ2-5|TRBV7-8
TGTGCCAGCAGCTTACGAATATCTGAGACCCAGTACTTC
CASSLRISETQYF
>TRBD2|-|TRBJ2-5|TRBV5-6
TGTGCCAGCAGCCGAATCGGACTAGCGGGGGGCGTGGAGACCCAGTACTTC
CASSRIGLAGGVETQYF
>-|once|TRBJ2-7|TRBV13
TGTGCCAGCAGCTCTGGACAGCGGACCTACTACGAGCAGTACTTC
CASSSGQRTYYEQYF
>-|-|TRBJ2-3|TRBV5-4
TGTGCCAGCAGCTTACCGGCAGATACGCAGTATTTT
CASSLPADTQYF
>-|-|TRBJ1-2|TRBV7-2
TGTGCCAGCAGCCCGCGGACGGTTACTAACTATGGCTACACCTTC
CASSPRTVTNYGYTF
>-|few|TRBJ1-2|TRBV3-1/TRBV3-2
TGTGCCAGCAGCCTTGGACAGCAAGTACGAAACTATGGCTACACCTTC
CASSLGQQVRNYGYTF
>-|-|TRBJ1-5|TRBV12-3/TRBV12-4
TGTGCCAGCAGTCCTGGGAGTAATCAGCCCCAGCATTTT
CASSPGSNQPQHF
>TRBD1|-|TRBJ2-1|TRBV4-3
TGCGCCAGCATGCGGGACAGGGGGCCCAATGAGCAGTTCTTC
CASMRDRGPNEQFF
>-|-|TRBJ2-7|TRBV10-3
TGTGCCATCAGAACGGACGGCTACGAGCAGTACTTC
CAIRTDGYEQYF
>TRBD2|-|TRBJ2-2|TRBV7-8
TGTGCCAGCAGCTTGGGTCTAGAGCTAGCGGGGAACGGGGAGCTGTTTTTT
CASSLGLELAGNGELFF
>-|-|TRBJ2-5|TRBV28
TGTGCCAGCATAGATTCGCGAGAGACCCAGTACTTC
CASIDSRETQYF
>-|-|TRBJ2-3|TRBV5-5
TGTGCCAGCAGCTTGGCGGGGGTACCGTTCACAGATACGCAGTATTTT
CASSLAGVPFTDTQYF
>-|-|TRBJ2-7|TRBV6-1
TGTGCCAGCAGTGAATATGGTGGGGGCGACGAGCAGTACTTC
CASSEYGGGDEQYF
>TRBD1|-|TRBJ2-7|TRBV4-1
TGCGCCAGCAGCCAAGCGACCGGGACAGGGGGCGAGCAGTACTTC
CASSQATGTGGEQYF